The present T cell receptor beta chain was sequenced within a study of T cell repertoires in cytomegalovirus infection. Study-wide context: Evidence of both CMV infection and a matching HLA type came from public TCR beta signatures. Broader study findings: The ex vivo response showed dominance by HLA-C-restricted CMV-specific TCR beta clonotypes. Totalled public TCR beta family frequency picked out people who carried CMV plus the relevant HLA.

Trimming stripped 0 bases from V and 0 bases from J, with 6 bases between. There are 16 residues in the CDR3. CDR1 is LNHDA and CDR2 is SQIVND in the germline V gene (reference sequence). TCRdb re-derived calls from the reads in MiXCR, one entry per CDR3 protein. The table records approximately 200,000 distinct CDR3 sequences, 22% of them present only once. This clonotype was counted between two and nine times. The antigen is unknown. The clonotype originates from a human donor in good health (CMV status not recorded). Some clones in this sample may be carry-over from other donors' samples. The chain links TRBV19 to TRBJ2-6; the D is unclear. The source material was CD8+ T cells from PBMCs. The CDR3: CASSIELFSGANVLTF. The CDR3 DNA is TGTGCCAGTAGTATAGAGCTCTTCTCTGGGGCCAACGTCCTGACTTTC.